This T cell receptor (beta chain) stems from a study of blood T cells in healthy people across ages. This clonotype has more than one count but fewer than ten. The antigen is undetermined. Study-level results: A conclusive naive versus antigen-experienced comparison was prevented by the unsorted PBMCs.

The V gene lost 2 bases and the J gene lost 5 bases, with 15 bases spanning the gap. CDR3 length equals 15 residues. Germline CDR1 reads MNHEY; CDR2 reads SVGEGT. Alongside a J-beta primer mix, a sample-barcoded 5' primer served in a second PCR lasting about 7 to 12 cycles. TCRdb reanalysed the 5' RACE reads using MiXCR and keeps one entry per CDR3 protein. The sample yields 1.5 million to 2 million distinct CDR3 sequences, roughly two fifths seen once. The rearrangement joins TRBV6-2 or TRBV6-3 to TRBJ1-2, with a tentative D call TRBD1 (6 bases). This sequence originates from a human donor in good health. What was sequenced was blood. The CDR3 reads CASSYGVTGPYGYTF. The CDR3, as DNA: TGTGCCAGCAGTTACGGTGTCACAGGGCCTTATGGCTACACCTTC.